These 30 T cell receptor beta chains were sequenced from one sample in a study of post-analysis software for immune sequencing data. These receptors' antigens are unknown. Study-wide findings and caveats: Higher frequency in patients than in controls was seen for roughly five TRBV segments, with TRBV5-6, TRBV5-1 and TRBV20-1 among them.

Incorporated into the TCR beta cDNA libraries were unique molecular identifiers, which served to reduce PCR and sequencing biases. Each CDR3 protein is one row after TCRdb ran MiXCR on the PCR reads. The sample has about 260,000 distinct CDR3 sequences, 35% to 40% seen once. The sample consisted of blood. Source of these receptors: a girl under 18 with multiple sclerosis.

This clonotype was observed a handful of times. Given a much more abundant clone one base away, this may be a read error. The chain uses TRBV5-1 and TRBJ2-1; possibly TRBD2 for D (5 bases). With 3 bases removed from V and 3 bases from J, the gap between germline ends came to 13 bases. This CDR3 is 15 amino acids long. The germline gives CDR1 SGHRS, CDR2 YFSETQ. CDR3 sequence reads: CASSWGVGDYNEQFF. The CDR3 DNA follows: TGCGCCAGCAGCTGGGGTGTGGGAGACTACAATGAGCAGTTCTTC.

This clonotype has a handful of counts. The rearrangement links TRBV29-1 to TRBJ2-1; 11 nucleotides match TRBD1. CDR1 SQVTM and CDR2 ANQGSEA come from the germline V gene. J gave up 8 bases and V 7 bases, and 13 bases lay outside the gene matches. CDR3 length: 15 amino acids. CDR3 sequence: CSAKTGTGGTDEQFF. The CDR3, as DNA: TGCAGCGCCAAAACCGGGACAGGGGGTACAGATGAGCAGTTCTTC.

About this clonotype itself: A much larger clone sits a single nucleotide away, making a read error possible. The chain recombines TRBV20-1 with TRBJ2-7; perhaps TRBD2 as D (5 bases). The CDR3 totals 14 residues. Germline V lookup: CDR1 DFQATT, CDR2 SNEGSKA (reference sequence). Trimming pared 6 bases from V and 7 bases from J, leaving 22 bases between. In DNA form, the CDR3 reads TGCAGTGCCGCCGTCCCCGGGAAGTACAATGAGCAGTACTTC. Translated, it gives CSAAVPGKYNEQYF.

This clonotype was counted only a few times. The chain employs TRBV19 and TRBJ2-3, with D possibly being TRBD2 (7 bases). Looked up from germline, CDR1 is LNHDA and CDR2 is SQIVND (reference sequence). Deletions cut 11 bases from V and 6 bases from J, with 24 bases between. This CDR3 is built from 15 residues. The CDR3 DNA reads TGTGCCGGTGCCTTCGGGGGGCTGTCTGTGGATACGCAGTATTTT. Protein product: CAGAFGGLSVDTQYF.

Many counts were recorded for this clonotype. The chain employs TRBV7-8 and TRBJ2-4; 12 bases line up with TRBD2. V trimming: 1 base; J trimming: 9 bases; junction bases outside the gene matches: 10. The CDR3 has 17 residues. Per germline, CDR1 SGHVS and CDR2 FQNEAQ. The CDR3 bases are TGTGCCAGCAGCTTAGATCTAGCGGGAGGGCCGGGTGGCATTCAGTACTTC. Protein: CASSLDLAGGPGGIQYF.

The CDR3 sequence: CSARGPPSGRVQETQYF. CDR3 in DNA: TGCAGTGCTAGAGGGCCGCCTAGCGGGAGGGTACAAGAGACCCAGTACTTC. This chain links TRBV20-1 with TRBJ2-5; 12 nucleotides align to TRBD2. This CDR3 has 17 residues. V was clipped by 1 base and J by 2 bases; unmatched bases: 8. Germline CDR1 DFQATT, CDR2 SNEGSKA (reference sequence).

This clonotype was detected many times. The J gene is TRBJ2-3, the V gene TRBV28; D is tentatively TRBD1 or TRBD2 (5 bases each). Trimming cost V 6 bases and J 3 bases, with 16 bases left between them. In germline, CDR1 is MDHEN, CDR2 SYDVKM. This CDR3 is 15 amino acids long. CDR3 DNA: TGTGCCAGCAGCCCCGGGACGTATCCGACAGATACGCAGTATTTT. Translation: CASSPGTYPTDTQYF.

This clonotype was found once. With a much larger clone just one base away, this may be a read error. The rearrangement uses TRBV6-6 and TRBJ2-3; D gene ambiguous. Germline V gene data show CDR1 as MNHNY and CDR2 as SVGAGI (reference sequence). CDR3 size: 13 residues. V lost 6 bases and J lost 4, with 11 bases in between. CDR3 in DNA: TGTGCCAGCAGGTTTTTGGAGTCAGATACGCAGTATTTT. This codes for CASRFLESDTQYF.

Here the CDR3 reads CASSPWAGGIAGSNEQYF. In DNA form, the CDR3 reads TGCGCCAGCAGCCCCTGGGCAGGGGGCATAGCGGGCTCCAATGAGCAGTACTTC. The chain joins TRBV5-1 to TRBJ2-5; D might be TRBD1 (8 bases). CDR1 and CDR2 (germline): SGHRS, YFSETQ. The length of the CDR3 is 18 residues. Deletions cut 4 bases from V and 11 bases from J, with 33 bases between.

The chain employs TRBV12-3 or TRBV12-4 and TRBJ1-1; tentative D call: TRBD1 (6 bases). The CDR3 contains 17 residues. Trimming pared 3 bases from V and 7 bases from J, leaving 24 bases between. The CDR3 is CASSFHGGRGERVEAFF. DNA for the CDR3: TGTGCCAGCAGTTTTCACGGGGGAAGGGGGGAGAGAGTTGAAGCTTTCTTT.

This clonotype was detected only a few times. A much larger clone differs by one base, so this may be a read error. The V and J genes are TRBV7-9 and TRBJ2-3; D unclear. Germline CDR1 is SEHNR and CDR2 is FQNEAQ (reference sequence). The length of the CDR3 is 15 residues. The CDR3 DNA sequence: TGTGGCAGCAGCCCCTCGGACCCTAGCACAGATACGCAGTATTTT. Its protein product is CGSSPSDPSTDTQYF.

There are many counts of this clonotype. The chain combines TRBV11-2 with TRBJ2-1; weak D call: TRBD1 (6 bases). Trimming cost V 2 bases and J 7 bases, with 12 bases left between them. Germline V lookup: CDR1 SGHAT, CDR2 FQNNGV. The length of the CDR3 is 14 residues. CDR3 protein: CASSLPEQGNEQFF. In nucleotides, the CDR3 is TGTGCCAGCAGCTTACCGGAACAGGGTAATGAGCAGTTCTTC.

The chain has TRBV6-5 and TRBJ1-1; D gene ambiguous. The CDR3 covers 14 residues. Germline V gene data show CDR1 as MNHEY and CDR2 as SVGAGI. V lost 6 bases to trimming and J lost 1 base, with 12 bases between them. The DNA of the CDR3 is TGTGCCAGCAGGCCCGCGGCCACGAACACTGAAGCTTTCTTT. Translated, it gives CASRPAATNTEAFF.

The table lists this clonotype with many counts. The gene calls are TRBV5-1 and TRBJ2-3, with 7 bases that match TRBD1. CDR1 and CDR2 from the germline V gene are SGHRS and YFSETQ. Trimming took 3 bases from V and 4 from J; bases not matched to a gene: 5. The CDR3 consists of 14 residues. The CDR3 sequence is CASSSGQRADTQYF. The CDR3 nucleotides read TGCGCCAGCAGCTCGGGACAGCGCGCAGATACGCAGTATTTT.

Worth noting for this clonotype: A much larger clone differs from this one at a single base, so this may be a read error. This chain uses TRBV3-1 with TRBJ1-1; D gene unclear. Germline V gene lookup returns CDR1 LGHDT and CDR2 YNNKEL (reference sequence). The CDR3 has 14 residues. The CDR3 protein is CPSSQDRGMTEAFF. In nucleotides, the CDR3 is TGTCCCAGCAGCCAAGACCGGGGAATGACTGAAGCTTTCTTT.

This clonotype was detected ten times or more. The rearrangement uses TRBV5-4 and TRBJ2-1; a possible D gene is TRBD2 (6 bases). Germline assignment: CDR1 SGHNT and CDR2 YYREEE (reference sequence). The CDR3 spans 16 residues. V was cut by 2 bases and J by 0 bases, with 12 bases left in between. CDR3 coding DNA: TGTGCCAGCAGCTTAAGCGGGTCGAGCTCCTACAATGAGCAGTTCTTC. Translated, it gives CASSLSGSSSYNEQFF.

The chain couples TRBV20-1 to TRBJ2-5; 7 nucleotides agree with TRBD1. The J call may be faulty, since TRBJ2-7 better matches the DNA end. Germline lookup yields CDR1 DFQATT and CDR2 SNEGSKA (reference sequence). CDR3 size: 16 residues. This CDR3 reads CSARDPTPGQIYEQYF. CDR3 nucleotides: TGCAGTGCTAGGGATCCAACTCCGGGACAGATATACGAGCAGTACTTC.

This clonotype was counted between two and nine times. The chain combines TRBV18 with TRBJ1-4; 8 bases are a match to TRBD1. The CDR3 spans 15 residues. Losses at the gene ends were 3 bases for V and 3 bases for J; bases not matched to a gene: 3. Germline CDR1 KGHSH, CDR2 LQKENI. The CDR3 bases are TGTGCCAGCTCACCTATGACAGGGGCTAATGAAAAACTGTTTTTT. Residues: CASSPMTGANEKLFF.

This chain joins TRBV28 and TRBJ2-2, with D maybe TRBD2 (6 bases). V lost 6 bases and J 1 base, leaving 18 bases between the germline ends. Per the germline V gene, CDR1 is MDHEN and CDR2 is SYDVKM. CDR3 size: 17 residues. The CDR3 protein is CASSPQHGTGNTGELFF. The CDR3 bases are TGTGCCAGCAGCCCACAACACGGGACTGGGAACACCGGGGAGCTGTTTTTT.

The table lists this clonotype with a count of one. The J gene is TRBJ1-1, the V gene TRBV11-2, with D maybe TRBD1 (5 bases). The CDR3 extends over 13 amino acids. Germline assignment: CDR1 SGHAT and CDR2 FQNNGV. Deletions cut 7 bases from V and 2 bases from J, with 11 bases between. The CDR3 loop reads CASKGQENTEAFF. The CDR3 coding sequence is TGTGCCAGCAAGGGGCAAGAAAACACTGAAGCTTTCTTT. Filled out from reference TRBV11-2 and TRBJ1-1, the complete variable domain reads EAGVAQSPRYKIIEKRQSVAFWCNPISGHATLYWYQQILGQGPKLLIQFQNNGVVDDSQLPKDRFSAERLKGVDSTLKIQPAKLEDSAVYLCASKGQENTEAFFGQGTRLTVV.

At least ten counts were recorded for this clonotype. This rearrangement joins TRBV20-1 to TRBJ1-6, with 8 bases matching TRBD1. V gave up 3 bases and J gave up 0 bases; unmatched junction bases: 10. The germline V gene has CDR1 DFQATT and CDR2 SNEGSKA (reference sequence). The CDR3 runs 18 residues. The CDR3 loop is CSARGRGPGYSYNSPLHF. The CDR3 nucleotides are TGCAGTGCTAGGGGCAGGGGGCCCGGTTACTCCTATAATTCACCCCTCCACTTT.

The chain combines TRBV6-2 or TRBV6-3 with TRBJ2-1; D remains unclear. The germline V gene has CDR1 MNHEY and CDR2 SVGEGT. This CDR3 contains 11 residues. V lost 6 bases, J lost 10 bases, and 10 bases lay in between. For the CDR3, the DNA is TGTGCCAGCAGCGCTAGTGGCGAGCAGTTCTTC. Residues: CASSASGEQFF.

The V gene is TRBV20-1, the J gene TRBJ2-1, with 9 bases identical to TRBD2. Germline CDR1 DFQATT, CDR2 SNEGSKA (reference sequence). J lost 6 bases, V lost 6 bases, and 6 bases had no gene match. The CDR3 contains 13 residues. The CDR3 protein is CSANSGSCNEQFF. For the CDR3, the DNA is TGCAGTGCAAATAGCGGGAGCTGCAATGAGCAGTTCTTC.

The rearrangement joins TRBV7-2 to TRBJ2-7; the D gene is possibly TRBD2 (7 bases). The V gene lost 1 base and the J gene lost 2 bases, with 12 bases spanning the gap. Germline lookup yields CDR1 SGHTA and CDR2 FQGNSA. The CDR3 length is 15 residues. The CDR3 loop reads CASSLEGGLAYEQYF. The CDR3 bases are TGTGCCAGCAGCTTAGAGGGGGGGCTCGCCTACGAGCAGTACTTC.

The J gene is TRBJ2-1, the V gene TRBV29-1, with D possibly being TRBD1 or TRBD2 (5 bases each). The J call may not be correct, given that the DNA end is closer to TRBJ2-7. This CDR3 has 14 amino acids. Germline V gene lookup returns CDR1 SQVTM and CDR2 ANQGSEA. The CDR3 coding sequence is TGCAGCGTCTCCCCCCGGGGCCAGCCTCACGAGCAGTACTTC. Translated, it gives CSVSPRGQPHEQYF.

The rearrangement links TRBV29-1 to TRBJ2-1; possible D gene TRBD2, 5 bases. This CDR3 has 14 amino acids. The germline gives CDR1 SQVTM, CDR2 ANQGSEA. Trimming took 7 bases from V and 6 from J, leaving 19 bases between them. The CDR3 DNA follows: TGCAGCGGGTCCACCACTACAGAGGGCAATGAGCAGTTCTTC. Translating it yields CSGSTTTEGNEQFF.

The chain couples TRBV3-1 to TRBJ1-1, with a tentative D call TRBD1 (5 bases). V lost 2 bases and J 10 bases, leaving 23 bases between the germline ends. This CDR3 contains 16 residues. CDR1 is LGHDT, CDR2 YNNKEL, per germline (reference sequence). The CDR3 nucleotides are TGTGCCAGCAGCCAATGGTCGTCAGGGTGGAGTTCAGGAGCTTTCTTT. As protein: CASSQWSSGWSSGAFF.

The rearrangement links TRBV7-9 to TRBJ2-1; D gene unclear. Germline V gives CDR1 SEHNR, CDR2 FQNEAQ (reference sequence). The CDR3 consists of 16 residues. The ends were cut back, 0 bases at V and 1 base at J, with 10 bases in the middle. DNA of the CDR3: TGTGCCAGCAGCTTAGCTGCGGTGCGTTCCTACAATGAGCAGTTCTTC. This gives the protein CASSLAAVRSYNEQFF.

The chain carries TRBV14 and TRBJ1-1, with 11 positions matching TRBD1. The CDR3 sequence is 15 residues long. V shed 2 bases and J 6 bases; nucleotides not matched to a gene: 5. Germline CDR1 SGHDN, CDR2 FVKESK. This chain's CDR3 is CASSQRTGGTAEAFF. The DNA for the CDR3 is TGTGCCAGCAGCCAACGGACAGGGGGCACCGCTGAAGCTTTCTTT. The complete variable domain, with remaining parts taken from reference TRBV14 and TRBJ1-1, reads EAGVTQFPSHSVIEKGQTVTLRCDPISGHDNLYWYRRVMGKEIKFLLHFVKESKQDESGMPNNRFLAERTGGTYSTLKVQPAELEDSGVYFCASSQRTGGTAEAFFGQGTRLTVV.

This clonotype was seen many times. The CDR3 reads CASSLSLGSSNQPQHF. The CDR3 DNA reads TGTGCCAGCAGCTTAAGTTTAGGGAGTAGCAATCAGCCCCAGCATTTT. This chain links TRBV7-2 with TRBJ1-5, with unresolved D. The CDR3 covers 16 residues. Germline V gives CDR1 SGHTA, CDR2 FQGNSA. V was pared by 2 bases and J by 0 bases, with 11 bases between.